A single sample gave rise to the 20 T cell receptor beta chains below, sequenced in a study of blood T cell repertoires in COVID-19. Sequencing used immunoSEQ multiplex PCR; TCRdb keeps in-frame clones, though not all of them. The sample records around 320,000 clones, around 89% being singletons. Sequenced: peripheral blood. Receptors were obtained from a woman under 40 who had recovered from COVID-19.

The CDR3 here is CASSPRTFWTNTEAFF. The CDR3 DNA reads as TGTGCCAGCTCACCACGGACATTTTGGACGAACACTGAAGCTTTCTTT. V gene TRBV18 combines with J gene TRBJ1-1, with a tentative D call TRBD1 (5 bases). CDR1 KGHSH and CDR2 LQKENI come from the germline V gene. Trimming pared 1 base from V and 1 base from J, leaving 13 bases between. The CDR3 is made up of 16 amino acids.

The V gene is TRBV19, the J gene TRBJ1-4; D not resolved. V shed 7 bases and J shed 7 bases, with 10 bases lying between them. The CDR3 covers 12 residues. Germline V gene data show CDR1 as LNHDA and CDR2 as SQIVND (reference sequence). The DNA of the CDR3 is TGTGCCAGTACAAACACGGGTGAAAAACTGTTTTTT. Translated: CASTNTGEKLFF. The full variable domain, rest sourced from reference TRBV19 and TRBJ1-4, is DGGITQSPKYLFRKEGQNVTLSCEQNLNHDAMYWYRQDPGQGLRLIYYSQIVNDFQKGDIAEGYSVSREKKESFPLTVTSAQKNPTAFYLCASTNTGEKLFFGSGTQLSVL.

This sequence joins TRBV27 and TRBJ1-2; possible D gene TRBD1, 6 bases. Germline CDR1 and CDR2: MNHEY and SMNVEV (reference sequence). This CDR3 is built from 15 residues. The V end was cut by 6 bases, the J end by 4 bases, with 18 bases between. The CDR3 sequence: CASRTPQGLSYGYTF. The CDR3 DNA follows: TGTGCCAGCAGAACCCCACAGGGTCTTAGCTATGGCTACACCTTC.

The chain has TRBV7-2 and TRBJ1-3; TRBD1 matches 10 bases. V lost 5 bases to trimming and J lost 4 bases; unmatched junction nucleotides: 5. Germline V gene sequence: CDR1 SGHTA, CDR2 FQGNSA. The CDR3 loop spans 15 amino acids. In DNA form, the CDR3 reads TGTGCCAGCAGCAGACGACAGGGGGCAGGAAACACCATATATTTT. It encodes CASSRRQGAGNTIYF.

The chain employs TRBV19 and TRBJ2-7; D remains unclear. The V end was cut by 6 bases, the J end by 2 bases, with 11 bases between. CDR1 and CDR2 from the germline V gene are LNHDA and SQIVND (reference sequence). The CDR3 length is 13 residues. The CDR3 nucleotides are TGTGCCAGTAGCCTGGGCCGCGCCTACGAGCAGTACTTC. Its protein product is CASSLGRAYEQYF. Looking up the rest from reference TRBV19 and TRBJ2-7 gives the full variable domain: DGGITQSPKYLFRKEGQNVTLSCEQNLNHDAMYWYRQDPGQGLRLIYYSQIVNDFQKGDIAEGYSVSREKKESFPLTVTSAQKNPTAFYLCASSLGRAYEQYFGPGTRLTVT.

The count of this clone is one. The genes are TRBV28 and TRBJ1-2, with 8 bases fitting TRBD1. CDR3 size: 15 residues. From germline, CDR1 is MDHEN and CDR2 SYDVKM. The V and J ends lost 6 bases and 6 bases, in that order; junction bases with no gene match: 12. DNA of the CDR3: TGTGCCAGCAGGCGTGGGGACAGGCCCCTCGATGGCTACACCTTC. Amino acid sequence: CASRRGDRPLDGYTF.

This clone was detected only once. The chain carries TRBV28 and TRBJ2-5; tentatively, D is TRBD2 (7 bases). This CDR3 region has 14 residues. With 7 bases removed from V and 5 bases from J, the gap between germline ends came to 17 bases. CDR1 and CDR2 (germline): MDHEN, SYDVKM. CDR3 nucleotides: TGTGCCAGCACCTTCGGGGGGCGGGAGGAGACCCAGTACTTC. Protein: CASTFGGREETQYF.

The V call is TRBV10-3, the J call TRBJ2-4; TRBD2 aligns across 7 bases. The CDR3 covers 15 residues. J was trimmed by 4 bases and V by 0 bases; bases with no gene match: 3. Per germline, CDR1 ENHRY and CDR2 SYGVKD. CDR3 loop: CAISESGAGKNIQYF. The CDR3 DNA follows: TGTGCCATCAGTGAGTCGGGAGCGGGGAAAAACATTCAGTACTTC.

The V call is TRBV24-1, the J call TRBJ1-2; D remains ambiguous. V was clipped by 4 bases and J by 1 base, with 9 bases between them. The V gene's germline CDR1 is KGHDR and CDR2 SFDVKD. This CDR3 region has 14 residues. Here the CDR3 DNA reads TGTGCCACCAGTGAAATATCTTTTAACTATGGCTACACCTTC. This encodes CATSEISFNYGYTF.

The chain employs TRBV15 and TRBJ2-1; 9 nucleotides match TRBD1. This CDR3 has 15 residues. V lost 0 bases and J lost 8; bases outside the gene matches: 5. The germline CDR1 and CDR2 sequences are LNHNV and YYDKDF (reference sequence). CDR3 in DNA: TGTGCCACCAGCAGAGAAACAGGGGGCACGGATGAGCAGTTCTTC. Residues: CATSRETGGTDEQFF.

This clone was recorded only once. The rearrangement links TRBV23-1 to TRBJ1-5; a weak D match, TRBD1 (5 bases). TRBV23-1 is given ORF status, its function remaining uncertain. The CDR3 totals 16 residues. Deletions cut 3 bases from V and 0 bases from J, with 12 bases between. The CDR3 protein is CASSQCDRYSNQPQHF. In nucleotides, the CDR3 is TGCGCCAGCAGTCAGTGCGACAGATATAGCAATCAGCCCCAGCATTTT.

The J gene is TRBJ2-5, the V gene TRBV6-2 or TRBV6-3; D not certain. Germline loops: CDR1 MNHEY, CDR2 SVGEGT. V lost 1 base to trimming and J lost 1 base, with 7 bases between them. The CDR3 covers 14 residues. CDR3 bases: TGTGCCAGCAGTTACTTCCAGGTCCAAGAGACCCAGTACTTC. Translating gives CASSYFQVQETQYF.

The CDR3 coding sequence is TGTGCCAGCAGCCAAGGGAGGTATAGCAATCAGCCCCAGCATTTT. Translating it yields CASSQGRYSNQPQHF. The chain couples TRBV7-2 to TRBJ1-5; D not resolved. The CDR3 loop spans 15 amino acids. Trimming removed 5 bases at V and 0 bases at J, with 11 bases between. Germline V gene lookup returns CDR1 SGHTA and CDR2 FQGNSA.

In its sample, this clone was seen once. The rearrangement uses TRBV10-3 and TRBJ2-5, with 9 positions matching TRBD1. This CDR3 region has 15 residues. Per germline, CDR1 ENHRY and CDR2 SYGVKD. J lost 3 bases, V lost 6 bases, and 8 bases had no gene match. Here the CDR3 reads CAISPSGTGKETQYF. CDR3 DNA sequence: TGTGCCATCAGCCCGTCCGGGACAGGGAAAGAGACCCAGTACTTC.

The CDR3 spells CASSLGGGNEKLFF. Here the CDR3 DNA reads TGTGCCAGCAGCTTAGGGGGAGGGAATGAAAAACTGTTTTTT. The chain is built from TRBV7-9 and TRBJ1-4; D gene ambiguous. V was clipped by 1 base and J by 5 bases, with 8 bases between them. The CDR3 sequence is 14 residues long. CDR1 and CDR2 from the germline V gene are SEHNR and FQNEAQ (reference sequence).

The CDR3 is CASSKGGLGNTIYF. The CDR3 DNA reads TGTGCCAGCAGCAAAGGAGGACTGGGAAACACCATATATTTT. The chain employs TRBV6-5 and TRBJ1-3, with D hard to call. V lost 6 bases to trimming and J lost 4 bases, with 13 bases between them. Germline V gene data show CDR1 as MNHEY and CDR2 as SVGAGI. This CDR3 region has 14 residues.

This chain links TRBV9 with TRBJ1-6; D might be TRBD1 (5 bases). Germline V gives CDR1 SGDLS, CDR2 YYNGEE. There are 17 residues in the CDR3. Trimming took 0 bases from V and 4 from J, leaving 14 bases between them. This CDR3 is CASSVEAGPRYNSPLHF. The CDR3, as DNA: TGTGCCAGCAGCGTAGAGGCAGGGCCTAGGTATAATTCACCCCTCCACTTT.

V and J are TRBV7-2 and TRBJ1-6; no reliable D call. CDR1 is SGHTA, CDR2 FQGNSA, per germline. The CDR3 loop spans 13 amino acids. The V gene lost 2 bases and the J gene lost 10 bases, with 9 bases spanning the gap. The CDR3 here is CASSLFELSPLHF. CDR3 coding DNA: TGTGCCAGCAGCTTATTTGAGCTGTCACCCCTCCACTTT. The entire variable domain, with the rest obtained from reference TRBV7-2 and TRBJ1-6, is as follows: GAGVSQSPSNKVTEKGKDVELRCDPISGHTALYWYRQSLGQGLEFLIYFQGNSAPDKSGLPSDRFSAERTGGSVSTLTIQRTQQEDSAVYLCASSLFELSPLHFGNGTRLTVT.

The chain is built from TRBV5-4 and TRBJ2-1; TRBD2 agrees at 12 bases. Germline V gene data show CDR1 as SGHNT and CDR2 as YYREEE (reference sequence). The CDR3 extends over 15 amino acids. J gave up 7 bases and V 2 bases, and 4 bases lay outside the gene matches. Written as DNA, the CDR3 is TGTGCCAGCAGCTTTCCCGGACTAGCGGGGAATGAGCAGTTCTTC. This codes for CASSFPGLAGNEQFF.

The CDR3 bases are TGTGCCAGCAGCTTGTGGGGGACAGGGCAGAACACTGAAGCTTTCTTT. Protein product: CASSLWGTGQNTEAFF. This chain links TRBV5-5 with TRBJ1-1; 9 bases are a match to TRBD1. The CDR3 is made up of 16 amino acids. V lost 1 base to trimming and J lost 1 base; unmatched junction nucleotides: 5. Per the germline V gene, CDR1 is SGHKS and CDR2 is YYEKEE (reference sequence). Drawing the rest from reference TRBV5-5 and TRBJ1-1, the complete variable domain is DAGVTQSPTHLIKTRGQQVTLRCSPISGHKSVSWYQQVLGQGPQFIFQYYEKEERGRGNFPDRFSARQFPNYSSELNVNALLLGDSALYLCASSLWGTGQNTEAFFGQGTRLTVV.